Ten or more counts support the clone carrying this T cell receptor beta chain. Germline and junction disagree at one end, which may indicate a read error. It was RNA transcripts that yielded the amplified TCR beta CDR3 regions. The HTBI primer set served for first-round RT-PCR of the TCR CDR3. Via MiXCR, TCRdb re-called the multiplex PCR reads, giving one row per CDR3 protein. This sample has more than 300,000 distinct CDR3 sequences, with under 20% found just once. This sample is drawn from a study of T cells in Graves' hyperthyroidism and ophthalmopathy. The CDR3 totals 14 residues. From germline, CDR1 is MNHNS and CDR2 SASEGT.

V gene TRBV6-1 combines with J gene TRBJ2-7, with TRBD1 as a possible D gene (6 bases). This sequence was found in a man in his late teens or twenties with Graves' ophthalmopathy. The specimen sequenced was blood. CDR3 sequence (DNA): TGTGCCAGCAGTCAAGCCTCAGGGGTTTACGAGCAGTACTTC. Protein sequence: CASSQASGVYEQYF.